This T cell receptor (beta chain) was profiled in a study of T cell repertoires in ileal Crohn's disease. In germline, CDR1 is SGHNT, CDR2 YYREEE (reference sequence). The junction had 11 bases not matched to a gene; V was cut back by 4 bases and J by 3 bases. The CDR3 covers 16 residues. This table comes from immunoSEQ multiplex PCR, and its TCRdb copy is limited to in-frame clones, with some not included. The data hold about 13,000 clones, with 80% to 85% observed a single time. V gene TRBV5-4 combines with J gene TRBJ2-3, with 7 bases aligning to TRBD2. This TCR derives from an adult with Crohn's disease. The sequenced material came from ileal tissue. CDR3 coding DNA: TGTGCCAGCAGCCAAAAGTCGGGGGGAGGAACAGATACGCAGTATTTT. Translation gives CASSQKSGGGTDTQYF.